These 32 T cell receptor beta chains originate from one sample sequenced in a study of cytomegalovirus exposure and HLA in healthy donors. Primers: 60 Vbeta forward and 13 Jbeta reverse. Clones were sequenced by immunoSEQ multiplex PCR, and TCRdb holds only the in-frame ones, with some missing. The sample lists 130,000 to 150,000 clones; about 80% were seen once. The sequencing input was PBMCs. Every receptor here comes from a male donor in good health and CMV-seronegative.

The rearrangement links TRBV5-5 to TRBJ2-7; 7 positions agree with TRBD1. The junction had 12 bases not matched to a gene; V was cut back by 4 bases and J by 2 bases. Germline values: CDR1 SGHKS, CDR2 YYEKEE (reference sequence). This CDR3 is built from 16 residues. CDR3 in amino acids: CASSPVVRQGPYEQYF. DNA for the CDR3: TGTGCCAGCAGCCCGGTGGTCCGACAGGGCCCCTACGAGCAGTACTTC.

The rearrangement links TRBV6-1 to TRBJ1-2; D gene unclear. This CDR3 spans 15 amino acids. Germline lookup yields CDR1 MNHNS and CDR2 SASEGT. Trimming removed 2 bases at V and 4 bases at J, with 14 bases between. CDR3 sequence (DNA): TGTGCCAGCAGTGAACCCCGGGGAGGGTCCTATGGCTACACCTTC. It translates to CASSEPRGGSYGYTF.

The genes are TRBV30 and TRBJ2-1; TRBD2 matches at 13 bases. V was pared by 0 bases and J by 4 bases, with 0 bases of the junction left unmatched. The CDR3 has 15 residues. Germline CDR1 is GTSNPN and CDR2 is SVGIG (reference sequence). The CDR3 DNA reads as TGTGCCTGGAGTGTACTAGCGGGGGGGTACAATGAGCAGTTCTTC. Translating gives CAWSVLAGGYNEQFF.

This clone turned up a few times. This CDR3 is also generated by other DNA sequences in the sample. This chain uses TRBV6-5 with TRBJ1-5; D possibly corresponds to TRBD1 (6 bases). The CDR3 sequence is 15 residues long. Germline values: CDR1 MNHEY, CDR2 SVGAGI. Trimming stripped 1 base from V and 1 base from J, with 8 bases between. The CDR3 sequence: CASSYYRGSNQPQHF. The CDR3 bases are TGTGCCAGCAGTTACTATAGGGGGAGCAATCAGCCCCAGCATTTT.

The chain joins TRBV20-1 to TRBJ2-7, with unresolved D. The CDR3 has 11 amino acids. Between the trimmed V and J ends, which lost 8 bases and 3 bases, there was a span of 11 bases. Germline V gene sequence: CDR1 DFQATT, CDR2 SNEGSKA (reference sequence). CDR3 amino acids: CSSYQDYEQYF. CDR3 sequence (DNA): TGCAGTTCATACCAGGACTACGAGCAGTACTTC.

The chain combines TRBV7-2 with TRBJ2-4; 9 bases are shared with TRBD2. Germline V gene lookup returns CDR1 SGHTA and CDR2 FQGNSA. CDR3 length: 14 residues. V lost 3 bases, J lost 7 bases, and 4 bases stayed unmatched. CDR3 DNA: TGTGCCAGCAGCTTTGGCGGGGGGGATAACATTCAGTACTTC. It codes for CASSFGGGDNIQYF.

The chain combines TRBV7-2 with TRBJ1-2; D is ambiguous. Germline V gene lookup returns CDR1 SGHTA and CDR2 FQGNSA. Trimming left V 0 bases short and J 8 bases short, with 10 bases between. The CDR3 sequence is 13 residues long. The CDR3 loop reads CASSLAIALGYTF. The CDR3 bases are TGTGCCAGCAGCTTAGCTATCGCGCTGGGCTACACCTTC.

The V gene is TRBV5-4, the J gene TRBJ1-1, with unresolved D. V lost 1 base to trimming and J lost 6 bases, with 10 bases between them. The CDR3 totals 13 residues. Germline CDR1 SGHNT, CDR2 YYREEE (reference sequence). The CDR3 DNA is TGTGCCAGCAGCTTGAATTCGAGGGCTGAAGCTTTCTTT. Protein sequence: CASSLNSRAEAFF. The full variable domain, with the rest looked up from reference TRBV5-4 and TRBJ1-1, is ETGVTQSPTHLIKTRGQQVTLRCSSQSGHNTVSWYQQALGQGPQFIFQYYREEENGRGNFPPRFSGLQFPNYSSELNVNALELDDSALYLCASSLNSRAEAFFGQGTRLTVV.

The chain couples TRBV5-1 to TRBJ2-1; D might be TRBD1 (5 bases). Trimming pared 0 bases from V and 0 bases from J, leaving 7 bases between. CDR1 and CDR2 (germline): SGHRS, YFSETQ. The CDR3 runs to 15 residues. In nucleotides, the CDR3 is TGCGCCAGCAGCTTGGATCAGGGCTCCTACAATGAGCAGTTCTTC. Residues: CASSLDQGSYNEQFF.

The chain combines TRBV21-1 with TRBJ2-7; the listed D gene, TRBD2, was not tested against the DNA. TRBV21-1 corresponds to a pseudogene. The CDR3 contains 20 residues. As DNA, the CDR3 is TGTGCCAGCAGCAAATCTCTGTTTAGGGGACTAGCGGGGGGAACCCACGAGCAGTACTTC. Translated: CASSKSLFRGLAGGTHEQYF.

This chain connects TRBV7-9 to TRBJ1-5; 10 nucleotides line up with TRBD1. Losses at the gene ends were 3 bases for V and 4 bases for J; bases not matched to a gene: 6. Germline V gives CDR1 SEHNR, CDR2 FQNEAQ (reference sequence). This CDR3 contains 16 residues. The CDR3 bases are TGTGCCAGCAGCTTCGGACCGGGACAGGGGAATCAGCCCCAGCATTTT. This codes for CASSFGPGQGNQPQHF.

The rearrangement uses TRBV4-1 and TRBJ1-2, with D perhaps matching TRBD1 (6 bases). Germline CDR1 reads MGHRA; CDR2 reads YSYEKL. Trimming pared 1 base from V and 5 bases from J, leaving 14 bases between. This CDR3 contains 15 residues. This CDR3 is CASSQVQGVGYGYTF. The CDR3 DNA reads TGCGCCAGCAGCCAAGTACAGGGAGTGGGGTATGGCTACACCTTC.

This clone was counted only a few times. This CDR3 reads CASSEALGGTEAFF. The CDR3 DNA is TGTGCCAGCAGTGAAGCGCTTGGAGGGACCGAAGCTTTCTTT. V usage is TRBV2 and J usage is TRBJ1-1, with D perhaps TRBD1 (5 bases). The CDR3 contains 14 residues. V was pared by 0 bases and J by 8 bases, with 13 bases between. CDR1 SNHLY and CDR2 FYNNEI come from the germline V gene.

This chain joins TRBV5-6 and TRBJ2-7, with 7 bases that match TRBD1. Unmatched junction bases numbered 4, after V lost 2 bases and J lost 5 bases. In germline, CDR1 is SGHDT, CDR2 YYEEEE. The CDR3 runs 13 residues. The CDR3 region is CASSFVRGNEQYF. DNA for the CDR3: TGTGCCAGCAGCTTTGTCAGGGGGAACGAGCAGTACTTC.

The chain carries TRBV11-1 and TRBJ2-7; D is uncertain. The V gene's germline CDR1 is SGHAT and CDR2 FQDESV (reference sequence). The CDR3 length is 13 residues. The V gene lost 5 bases and the J gene lost 1 base, with 9 bases spanning the gap. The CDR3, as DNA: TGTGCCAGCAGCCCCCTCACTTCCTACGAGCAGTACTTC. Translation: CASSPLTSYEQYF. Combining the CDR3 with reference TRBV11-1 and TRBJ2-7 gives the whole variable domain EAEVAQSPRYKITEKSQAVAFWCDPISGHATLYWYRQILGQGPELLVQFQDESVVDDSQLPKDRFSAERLKGVDSTLKIQPAELGDSAMYLCASSPLTSYEQYFGPGTRLTVT.

J is TRBJ1-2 and V is TRBV10-1, with D unclear. V was cut by 4 bases and J by 1 base, with 16 bases left in between. CDR3 size: 16 residues. The V gene's germline CDR1 is WNHNN and CDR2 SYGVQD (reference sequence). The CDR3 here is CASSGLSRDGNYGYTF. The DNA for the CDR3 is TGCGCCAGCAGTGGCCTGTCCCGGGATGGTAACTATGGCTACACCTTC.

The chain links TRBV7-2 to TRBJ2-3; TRBD2 is a possible D gene (5 bases). CDR3 size: 14 residues. The germline V gene encodes CDR1 SGHTA and CDR2 FQGNSA. Trimming shortened V by 0 bases and J by 2 bases, and 6 bases separated the two germline ends. CDR3 sequence (DNA): TGTGCCAGCAGCTTAGCTCTAGCCACAGATACGCAGTATTTT. It codes for CASSLALATDTQYF. The variable domain in full, completed from reference TRBV7-2 and TRBJ2-3, reads GAGVSQSPSNKVTEKGKDVELRCDPISGHTALYWYRQSLGQGLEFLIYFQGNSAPDKSGLPSDRFSAERTGGSVSTLTIQRTQQEDSAVYLCASSLALATDTQYFGPGTRLTVL.

The table lists this clone with a count of one. The J gene is TRBJ1-1, the V gene TRBV9, with 11 bases matching TRBD1. V trimming: 4 bases; J trimming: 3 bases; junction bases outside the gene matches: 5. Germline CDR1 reads SGDLS; CDR2 reads YYNGEE. The CDR3 loop spans 15 amino acids. CDR3 amino acids: CASSLGTGGDTEAFF. DNA for the CDR3: TGTGCCAGCAGCTTAGGGACAGGGGGGGACACTGAAGCTTTCTTT. Together with reference TRBV9 and TRBJ1-1, the CDR3 gives the full variable domain: DSGVTQTPKHLITATGQRVTLRCSPRSGDLSVYWYQQSLDQGLQFLIQYYNGEERAKGNILERFSAQQFPDLHSELNLSSLELGDSALYFCASSLGTGGDTEAFFGQGTRLTVV.

This clone has a handful of counts. The V call is TRBV30, the J call TRBJ1-1; no definite D call. The germline gives CDR1 GTSNPN, CDR2 SVGIG (reference sequence). V gave up 0 bases and J gave up 7 bases, with 9 bases separating them. The CDR3 sequence is 12 residues long. DNA of the CDR3: TGTGCCTGGAGTGTATATGAGGTTGAAGCTTTCTTT. Its protein is CAWSVYEVEAFF.

V usage is TRBV5-1 and J usage is TRBJ2-2; perhaps TRBD1 as D (6 bases). The V gene's germline CDR1 is SGHRS and CDR2 YFSETQ. Trimming cost V 6 bases and J 5 bases, with 20 bases left between them. The CDR3 totals 16 residues. The CDR3 DNA follows: TGCGCCAGCAAACCGGACAGTGACGCCGGGACCGGGGAGCTGTTTTTT. Its translation is CASKPDSDAGTGELFF.

This chain links TRBV30 with TRBJ1-2; TRBD1 matches at 7 bases. Trimming took 0 bases from V and 5 from J; bases not matched to a gene: 3. Germline assignment: CDR1 GTSNPN and CDR2 SVGIG (reference sequence). This CDR3 is 13 amino acids long. CDR3 protein: CAWSVRTGYGYTF. CDR3 coding DNA: TGTGCCTGGAGTGTTCGGACAGGTTATGGCTACACCTTC.

The chain links TRBV27 to TRBJ1-5, with unresolved D. Trimming pared 3 bases from V and 4 bases from J, leaving 13 bases between. This CDR3 has 15 amino acids. Germline CDR1 and CDR2: MNHEY and SMNVEV (reference sequence). CDR3 bases: TGTGCCAGCAGTTTCGGCGGGGTCGGGAATCAGCCCCAGCATTTT. Residues: CASSFGGVGNQPQHF.

The chain carries TRBV28 and TRBJ2-7; no clear D. Germline values: CDR1 MDHEN, CDR2 SYDVKM. The ends were cut back, 3 bases at V and 3 bases at J, with 9 bases in the middle. The CDR3 loop spans 13 amino acids. The CDR3 DNA is TGTGCCAGCAGTTTCTCCCGCAGCTACGAGCAGTACTTC. It is translated as CASSFSRSYEQYF.

In its sample, this clone was seen once. This chain links TRBV7-6 with TRBJ1-1, with 9 bases aligning to TRBD1. Germline assignment: CDR1 SGHVS and CDR2 FNYEAQ. The CDR3 extends over 15 amino acids. The trim removed 7 bases at V and 5 bases at J, leaving 11 bases unmatched. The CDR3 protein is CASTARTGVWTEAFF. As DNA, the CDR3 is TGTGCCAGCACGGCCAGGACAGGGGTGTGGACTGAAGCTTTCTTT. The whole variable domain, remainder taken from reference TRBV7-6 and TRBJ1-1, is GAGVSQSPRYKVTKRGQDVALRCDPISGHVSLYWYRQALGQGPEFLTYFNYEAQQDKSGLPNDRFSAERPEGSISTLTIQRTEQRDSAMYRCASTARTGVWTEAFFGQGTRLTVV.

The chain has TRBV6-1 and TRBJ1-3, with D tentatively TRBD1 (5 bases). Trimming pared 2 bases from V and 5 bases from J, leaving 10 bases between. Germline V gives CDR1 MNHNS, CDR2 SASEGT. The CDR3 has 14 residues. CDR3 DNA sequence: TGTGCCAGCAGTGAAAGCGGGGCTCGAAACACCATATATTTT. Translating gives CASSESGARNTIYF.

The J gene is TRBJ1-6, the V gene TRBV7-8; TRBD1 matches at 7 bases. Trimming cost V 7 bases and J 7 bases; bases outside gene matches: 7. CDR3 size: 14 residues. The germline gives CDR1 SGHVS, CDR2 FQNEAQ. The CDR3 reads CASTRQGRNSPLHF. The CDR3 DNA sequence: TGTGCCAGCACAAGACAGGGAAGGAATTCACCCCTCCACTTT.

The rearrangement links TRBV14 to TRBJ1-5; no definite D call. Germline-derived CDR1 and CDR2 are SGHDN and FVKESK. Trimming took off 1 base at V and 4 bases at J, with 17 bases between the two ends. The CDR3 is made up of 17 amino acids. This CDR3 reads CASSQAVMAGLNQPQHF. The CDR3 DNA reads TGTGCCAGCAGCCAAGCAGTAATGGCAGGCCTAAATCAGCCCCAGCATTTT.

The DNA for the CDR3 is TGCGCCAGCAGCTTGGGAGGAGGATCCCGTTCTGAAGCTTTCTTT. The encoded protein is CASSLGGGSRSEAFF. The chain links TRBV5-1 to TRBJ1-1, with D hard to call. Trimming cost V 0 bases and J 6 bases, with 15 bases left between them. The V gene's germline CDR1 is SGHRS and CDR2 YFSETQ. This CDR3 has 15 residues.

This clone was recorded once. The genes are TRBV7-3 and TRBJ2-2; 10 bases agree with TRBD2. The V gene end was trimmed by 4 bases and the J gene end by 3 bases; junction bases not matched to a gene: 5. The germline CDR1 and CDR2 sequences are SGHTA and FQGTGA. This CDR3 comprises 16 residues. CDR3 bases: TGTGCCAGCAGCTCAGCGGGGGGGATAGACACCGGGGAGCTGTTTTTT. Its translation: CASSSAGGIDTGELFF.

In its sample, this clone was seen a few times. The chain couples TRBV12-5 to TRBJ1-4; no clear D. Per the germline V gene, CDR1 is LGHNT and CDR2 is FRNRAP. The CDR3 is 13 residues long. CDR3 amino acids: CVQKWPPNEKLFF. As DNA, the CDR3 is TGTGTTCAGAAGTGGCCACCCAATGAAAAACTGTTTTTT. Complete variable domain (other parts from reference TRBV12-5 and TRBJ1-4): DARVTQTPRHKVTEMGQEVTMRCQPILGHNTVFWYRQTMMQGLELLAYFRNRAPLDDSGMPKDRFSAEMPDATLATLKIQPSEPRDSAVYFCVQKWPPNEKLFFGSGTQLSVL.

This clone is a singleton in its sample. The chain is built from TRBV19 and TRBJ1-6; D call uncertain. Germline CDR1 reads LNHDA; CDR2 reads SQIVND (reference sequence). Trimming took off 0 bases at V and 10 bases at J, with 16 bases between the two ends. The CDR3 has 16 residues. The CDR3 sequence: CASSIDGVARSSPLHF. The CDR3 coding sequence is TGTGCCAGTAGTATAGACGGGGTCGCTAGGAGCTCACCCCTCCACTTT.

V usage is TRBV28 and J usage is TRBJ1-4, with D tentatively TRBD1 (6 bases). Germline loops: CDR1 MDHEN, CDR2 SYDVKM. This CDR3 has 14 amino acids. Trimming left V 2 bases short and J 4 bases short, with 8 bases between. This chain's CDR3 is CASSLGQRNEKLFF. The CDR3 DNA sequence: TGTGCCAGCAGTTTAGGACAGCGTAATGAAAAACTGTTTTTT.